This T cell receptor beta chain appears in the sequencing data of a study of response to subunit inactivated influenza vaccine. Findings of the study overall: It was the authors' suggestion that each seasonal influenza vaccination recruits few new T cells.

The V and J ends lost 0 bases and 6 bases respectively, with 9 bases between them. The length of the CDR3 is 14 residues. This clonotype was seen a few times. The antigen is undetermined. In TCRdb, the RT-PCR reads were re-called with MiXCR into one record per CDR3 protein. The sample consists of about 780,000 distinct CDR3 sequences, roughly 18% of them appearing once. This TCR came from a man aged 50 or older who received an inactivated influenza vaccine. The material was PBMCs from blood, obtained roughly 5 days after vaccination. The J gene is TRBJ1-5, the V gene TRBV12-3 or TRBV12-4; D is uncertain. CDR3 nucleotide sequence: TGTGCCAGCAGTTTAGCTTCGGGAAGTCAGCCCCAGCATTTT. This sequence encodes CASSLASGSQPQHF.